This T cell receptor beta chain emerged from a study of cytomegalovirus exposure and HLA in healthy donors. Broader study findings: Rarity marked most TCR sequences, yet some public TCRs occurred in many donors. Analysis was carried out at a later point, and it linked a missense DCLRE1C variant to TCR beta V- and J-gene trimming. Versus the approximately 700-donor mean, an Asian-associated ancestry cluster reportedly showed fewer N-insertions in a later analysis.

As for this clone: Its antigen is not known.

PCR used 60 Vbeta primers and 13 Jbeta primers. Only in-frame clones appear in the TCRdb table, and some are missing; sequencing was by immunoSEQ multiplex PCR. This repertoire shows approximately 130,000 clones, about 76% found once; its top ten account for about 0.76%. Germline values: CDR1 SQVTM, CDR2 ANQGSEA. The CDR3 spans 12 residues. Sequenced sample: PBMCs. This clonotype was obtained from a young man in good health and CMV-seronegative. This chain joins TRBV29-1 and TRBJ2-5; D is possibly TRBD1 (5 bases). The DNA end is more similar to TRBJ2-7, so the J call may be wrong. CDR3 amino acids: CSARVQSYEQYF. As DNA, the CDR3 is TGCAGCGCCAGGGTTCAGTCCTACGAGCAGTACTTC.